Below, 6 T cell receptor beta chains from the same sample are listed, as sequenced in a study of T cell clonality in common variable immunodeficiency. The assay was immunoSEQ multiplex PCR, and TCRdb's table has in-frame clones only and misses some. This repertoire holds tens of thousands of clones, and none appear only once. Sequenced sample: peripheral blood mononuclear cells. These receptor sequences come from a person between 18 and 75 years old in good health.

This clone was counted many times. From the germline J gene comes the end of the CDR3, since the read stops 3 residues before it. This chain joins TRBV20-1 and TRBJ1-4; TRBD1 might be the D (6 bases). CDR1 is DFQATT and CDR2 is SNEGSKA in the germline V gene (reference sequence). Trimming took off 5 bases at V and 6 bases at J, with 22 bases between the two ends. The CDR3 is 16 amino acids. CDR3 sequence: CSAGKPLAGDHEKLFF. The covered CDR3 bases are TGCAGTGCTGGAAAGCCTCTGGCAGGGGATCATGAAAAA.

This clone was found many times. The CDR3 end falls 3 residues outside the read, so it is completed with the germline J gene. This chain uses TRBV28 with TRBJ2-5; TRBD1 might be the D (5 bases). V was clipped by 8 bases and J by 3 bases, with 19 bases between them. Germline V gene sequence: CDR1 MDHEN, CDR2 SYDVKM. The length of the CDR3 is 15 residues. This CDR3 reads CASGQRQSWEETQYF. CDR3 bases read: TGTGCCAGCGGCCAGAGACAGAGCTGGGAAGAGACC.

This clone has just a few counts. The CDR3 end is not reached by the read, which stops 3 residues before it; the germline J gene fills it in. The chain links TRBV19 to TRBJ2-3, with TRBD1 matching 8 bases. Germline CDR1 and CDR2: LNHDA and SQIVND (reference sequence). This CDR3 has 17 residues. The sequenced CDR3 bases are TGTGCCAGTAGTACTCTACCCGGACAGGGAGGCAATCAGCCG. Residues: CASSTLPGQGGNQP. The full-length CDR3 reads as CASSTLPGQGGNQPQYF.

In this sample, this clone turned up many times. The sequence runs out 3 residues before the end of the CDR3; the remainder is reconstructed from the germline J gene. The chain joins TRBV6-2 or TRBV6-3 to TRBJ2-5; 10 positions agree with TRBD2. CDR1 is MNHEY, CDR2 SVGEGT, per germline. There are 16 residues in the CDR3. Losses at the gene ends were 6 bases for V and 5 bases for J; bases not matched to a gene: 12. The CDR3 reads CASSTTLAGVLETQYF. The sequenced CDR3 bases are TGTGCCAGCAGCACAACCCTAGCGGGGGTTTTGGAGACC.

This clone was detected ten times or more. The read ends 3 residues shy of where the CDR3 ends; the end is completed using the germline J gene. The V call is TRBV11-2, the J call TRBJ2-4, with 9 positions matching TRBD2. Per germline, CDR1 SGHAT and CDR2 FQNNGV. The V segment lost 6 bases and the J segment 1 base; nucleotides outside the gene matches: 4. CDR3 length: 15 residues. CDR3 region: CASRSAGGAKNIQYF. The CDR3 bases that were read are TGTGCCAGCAGGTCAGCGGGGGGTGCCAAAAACATT.

This clone has at least ten counts. The DNA ends 3 residues before the CDR3 does, and the rest of the CDR3 is filled in from the germline J gene. The chain carries TRBV20-1 and TRBJ2-7; 9 bases are shared with TRBD1. The CDR3 runs to 16 residues. Germline V gene data show CDR1 as DFQATT and CDR2 as SNEGSKA (reference sequence). V lost 0 bases and J lost 0; bases outside the gene matches: 6. The CDR3 bases that were read are TGCAGTGCTAGAGATCAGGGACAGGGATTCTCCTACGAG. Protein product: CSARDQGQGFSYE. The complete CDR3 sequence is CSARDQGQGFSYEQYF.